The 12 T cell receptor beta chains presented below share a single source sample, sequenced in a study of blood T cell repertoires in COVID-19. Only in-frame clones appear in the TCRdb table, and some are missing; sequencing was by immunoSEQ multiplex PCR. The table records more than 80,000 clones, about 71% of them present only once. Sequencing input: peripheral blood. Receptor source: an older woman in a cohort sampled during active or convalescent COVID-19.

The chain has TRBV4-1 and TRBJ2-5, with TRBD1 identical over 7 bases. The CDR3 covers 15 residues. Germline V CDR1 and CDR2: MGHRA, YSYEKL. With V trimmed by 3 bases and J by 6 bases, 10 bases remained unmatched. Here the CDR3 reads CASSHTEGGVQTQYF. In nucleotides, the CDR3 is TGCGCCAGCAGCCATACGGAAGGGGGCGTACAGACCCAGTACTTC.

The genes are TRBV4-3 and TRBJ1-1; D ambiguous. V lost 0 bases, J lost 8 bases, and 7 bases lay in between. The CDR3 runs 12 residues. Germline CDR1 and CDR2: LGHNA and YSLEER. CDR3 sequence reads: CASSQDSREAFF. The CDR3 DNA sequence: TGCGCCAGCAGCCAAGATTCCAGAGAAGCTTTCTTT.

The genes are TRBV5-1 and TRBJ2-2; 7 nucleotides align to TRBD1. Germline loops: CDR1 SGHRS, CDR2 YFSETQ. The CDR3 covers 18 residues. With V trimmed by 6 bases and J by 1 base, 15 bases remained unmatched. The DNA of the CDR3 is TGCGCCAGCAACTTACCCGGAACCGGGACAGTGAACACCGGGGAGCTGTTTTTT. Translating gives CASNLPGTGTVNTGELFF.

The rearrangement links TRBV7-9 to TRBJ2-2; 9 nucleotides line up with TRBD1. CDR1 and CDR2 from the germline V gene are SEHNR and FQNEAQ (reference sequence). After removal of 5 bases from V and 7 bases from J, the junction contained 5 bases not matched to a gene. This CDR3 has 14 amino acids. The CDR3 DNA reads TGTGCCAGCAGCATGCGGGACAGGGTCGGGGAGCTGTTTTTT. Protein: CASSMRDRVGELFF.

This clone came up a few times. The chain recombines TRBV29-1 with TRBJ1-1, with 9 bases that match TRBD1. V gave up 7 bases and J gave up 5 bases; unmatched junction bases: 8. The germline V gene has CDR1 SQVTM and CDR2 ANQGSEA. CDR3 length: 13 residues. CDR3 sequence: CSARGTGRTEAFF. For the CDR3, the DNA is TGCAGCGCCCGAGGGACAGGGCGAACTGAAGCTTTCTTT. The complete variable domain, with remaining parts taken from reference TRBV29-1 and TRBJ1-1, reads SAVISQKPSRDICQRGTSLTIQCQVDSQVTMMFWYRQQPGQSLTLIATANQGSEATYESGFVIDKFPISRPNLTFSTLTVSNMSPEDSSIYLCSARGTGRTEAFFGQGTRLTVV.

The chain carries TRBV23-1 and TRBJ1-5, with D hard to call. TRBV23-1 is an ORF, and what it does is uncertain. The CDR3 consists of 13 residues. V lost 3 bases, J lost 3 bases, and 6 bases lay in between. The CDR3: CASSQGLNQPQHF. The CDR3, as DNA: TGCGCCAGCAGTCAGGGCCTCAATCAGCCCCAGCATTTT.

The CDR3 DNA reads TGTGCCAGCAGTGATAGGGGCAGTGCAACTAATGAAAAACTGTTTTTT. It encodes CASSDRGSATNEKLFF. This chain joins TRBV6-1 and TRBJ1-4; a possible D gene is TRBD1 (5 bases). CDR1 MNHNS and CDR2 SASEGT come from the germline V gene. This CDR3 spans 16 amino acids. Trimming shortened V by 3 bases and J by 0 bases, and 11 bases separated the two germline ends.

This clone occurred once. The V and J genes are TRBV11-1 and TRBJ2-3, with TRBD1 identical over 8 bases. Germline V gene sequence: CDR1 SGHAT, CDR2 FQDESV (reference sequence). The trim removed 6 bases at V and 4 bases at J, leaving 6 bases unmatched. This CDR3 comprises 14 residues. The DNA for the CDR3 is TGTGCCAGCAGGGAACAGGGGGAATCAGATACGCAGTATTTT. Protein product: CASREQGESDTQYF. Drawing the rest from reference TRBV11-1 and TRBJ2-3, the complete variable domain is EAEVAQSPRYKITEKSQAVAFWCDPISGHATLYWYRQILGQGPELLVQFQDESVVDDSQLPKDRFSAERLKGVDSTLKIQPAELGDSAMYLCASREQGESDTQYFGPGTRLTVL.

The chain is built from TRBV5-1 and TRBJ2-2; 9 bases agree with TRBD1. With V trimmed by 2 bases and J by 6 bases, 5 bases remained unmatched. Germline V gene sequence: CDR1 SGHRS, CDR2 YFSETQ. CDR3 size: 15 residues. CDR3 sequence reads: CASSFLTGGPGELFF. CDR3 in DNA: TGCGCCAGCAGCTTCCTGACAGGGGGGCCCGGGGAGCTGTTTTTT.

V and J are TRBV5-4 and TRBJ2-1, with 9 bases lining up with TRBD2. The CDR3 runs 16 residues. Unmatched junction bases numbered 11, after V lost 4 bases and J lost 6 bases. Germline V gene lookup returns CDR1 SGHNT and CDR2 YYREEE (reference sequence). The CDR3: CASSDGRGGAFNEQFF. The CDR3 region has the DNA TGTGCCAGCAGCGATGGTCGCGGGGGGGCCTTCAATGAGCAGTTCTTC.

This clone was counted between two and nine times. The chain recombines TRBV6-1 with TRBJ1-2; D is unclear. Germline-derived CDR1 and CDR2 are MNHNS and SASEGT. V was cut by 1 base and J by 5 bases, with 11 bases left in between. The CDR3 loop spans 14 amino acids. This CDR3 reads CASSEERGFYGYTF. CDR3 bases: TGTGCCAGCAGTGAAGAACGAGGGTTTTATGGCTACACCTTC.

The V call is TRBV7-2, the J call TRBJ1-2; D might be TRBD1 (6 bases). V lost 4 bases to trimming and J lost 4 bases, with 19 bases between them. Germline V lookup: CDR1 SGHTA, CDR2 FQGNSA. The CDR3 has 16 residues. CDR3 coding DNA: TGTGCCAGCAGCTCGGGACCGAGGGGGATCGGCTATGGCTACACCTTC. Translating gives CASSSGPRGIGYGYTF.